This TCR beta chain originates from a study of blood T cell repertoires in COVID-19. This clone came up once. As originally analysed: Reference gene primer amplification in the assay estimated nucleated cell counts. The repertoire was sequenced with immunoSEQ multiplex PCR; TCRdb's copy has only in-frame clones and lacks some. The V and J calls and clone size were taken over from that table, and D and trimming were inferred from the DNA. The data contain 140,000 to 150,000 clones, 75% to 85% of them singletons. The sequenced sample was peripheral blood. This receptor was obtained from a woman in her fifties or sixties with acute or convalescent COVID-19.

This chain's CDR3 is CASSDTGGVDNEQFF. In DNA form, the CDR3 reads TGTGCCAGCAGCGACACCGGGGGGGTAGACAATGAGCAGTTCTTC. The chain links TRBV7-2 to TRBJ2-1, with 8 bases fitting TRBD2. CDR1 and CDR2 from the germline V gene are SGHTA and FQGNSA. The trim removed 5 bases at V and 5 bases at J, leaving 8 bases unmatched. The CDR3 length is 15 residues.